Following are 6 T cell receptor beta chains from one sample sequenced in a study of blood T cells in healthy people across ages. Using a J-beta primer mix together with a sample-barcoded 5' primer, a second PCR was run for roughly 6 to 12 cycles. TCRdb re-called the 5' RACE reads with MiXCR, one entry per CDR3 protein. The repertoire includes about 940,000 distinct CDR3 sequences, roughly 52% of them detected once, and over 10% sits in the top ten. The specimen sequenced was blood. These TCRs come from a young man in good health.

This chain connects TRBV20-1 to TRBJ1-4, with D perhaps matching TRBD1 (6 bases). Per the germline V gene, CDR1 is DFQATT and CDR2 is SNEGSKA (reference sequence). Trimming shortened V by 6 bases and J by 3 bases, and 14 bases separated the two germline ends. CDR3 length: 14 residues. CDR3 amino acids: CSAIGGAANEKLFF. The CDR3 DNA is TGCAGTGCCATAGGGGGGGCGGCTAATGAAAAACTGTTTTTT.

The rearrangement uses TRBV7-8 and TRBJ2-7, with D tentatively TRBD1 (7 bases). Trimming took off 6 bases at V and 0 bases at J, with 15 bases between the two ends. Germline loops: CDR1 SGHVS, CDR2 FQNEAQ. CDR3 length: 15 amino acids. CDR3 residues: CASRNGRDSSYEQYF. The CDR3 DNA sequence: TGTGCCAGCAGAAATGGGCGGGACAGCTCCTACGAGCAGTACTTC.

This clonotype came up many times. This may come from a read error, since a much larger clone is one base off. The chain is built from TRBV6-5 and TRBJ2-7; D is perhaps TRBD1 or TRBD2 (5 bases each). The CDR3 runs to 17 residues. Trimming took 2 bases from V and 7 from J, leaving 24 bases between them. CDR1 and CDR2 from the germline V gene are MNHEY and SVGAGI. CDR3 DNA sequence: TGTGCCAGCAGTTACCTAAGGGGTTCGGGGTCGTCCAATGAGCAGTACTTC. This encodes CASSYLRGSGSSNEQYF.

The chain recombines TRBV18 with TRBJ1-2; D remains ambiguous. The CDR3 covers 14 residues. Germline V lookup: CDR1 KGHSH, CDR2 LQKENI. Between the trimmed V and J ends, which lost 1 base and 1 base, there was a span of 7 bases. In nucleotides, the CDR3 is TGTGCCAGCTCACCACGGTCCGATAACTATGGCTACACCTTC. Translated: CASSPRSDNYGYTF. The full variable domain, its missing parts supplied by reference TRBV18 and TRBJ1-2, is NAGVMQNPRHLVRRRGQEARLRCSPMKGHSHVYWYRQLPEEGLKFMVYLQKENIIDESGMPKERFSAEFPKEGPSILRIQQVVRGDSAAYFCASSPRSDNYGYTFGSGTRLTVV.

The rearrangement links TRBV5-1 to TRBJ2-3, with 7 bases matching TRBD2. The length of the CDR3 is 14 residues. V was pared by 4 bases and J by 4 bases, with 6 bases of the junction left unmatched. Per germline, CDR1 SGHRS and CDR2 YFSETQ. CDR3 loop: CASSLWTRSDTQYF. Here the CDR3 DNA reads TGCGCCAGCAGCCTATGGACTAGATCAGATACGCAGTATTTT.

The chain employs TRBV29-1 and TRBJ2-7, with D perhaps TRBD1 (6 bases). The J call may be in error: the DNA end matches TRBJ2-5 better. CDR3 size: 12 residues. Per the germline V gene, CDR1 is SQVTM and CDR2 is ANQGSEA. In DNA, the CDR3 is TGCAGCGTTCGACAGGCTGCAGAGACCCAGTACTTC. It is translated as CSVRQAAETQYF.